This is a list of T cell receptor beta chains from one sample in a study of blood T cell repertoires in COVID-19. Clones were sequenced by immunoSEQ multiplex PCR, and TCRdb holds only the in-frame ones, with some missing. This sample has around 400,000 clones, with nearly 90% found just once. The material sequenced was PBMCs or T cells enriched from blood (not recorded which). The receptors originated from a woman aged 25 to 39 who had recovered from COVID-19. The CDR3 runs from the conserved cysteine through the conserved F or W. D genes are given only for firm matches.

d_gene: TRBD1; j_gene: TRBJ1-1; v_gene: TRBV2; CDR3aa: CASSLPARDRESMNTEAFF
d_gene: .; j_gene: TRBJ2-3; v_gene: TRBV9; CDR3aa: CASSEWGRGASTDTQYF
d_gene: .; j_gene: TRBJ1-1; v_gene: TRBV5-1; CDR3aa: CASSRQALNTEAFF
d_gene: TRBD1; j_gene: TRBJ2-7; v_gene: TRBV7-2; CDR3aa: CASSKDRGIPYEQYF
d_gene: .; j_gene: TRBJ2-2; v_gene: TRBV11-1; CDR3aa: CASRDRKLNTGELFF
d_gene: .; j_gene: TRBJ2-5; v_gene: TRBV15; CDR3aa: CATSRGWQQETQYF
d_gene: TRBD1; j_gene: TRBJ2-7; v_gene: TRBV6-2/TRBV6-3; CDR3aa: CASSYSGTGSSYEQYF
d_gene: .; j_gene: TRBJ2-7; v_gene: TRBV30; CDR3aa: CAWSVPPRTEQYF
d_gene: .; j_gene: TRBJ2-7; v_gene: TRBV5-1; CDR3aa: CASSLGQNYEQYF
d_gene: .; j_gene: TRBJ2-2; v_gene: TRBV19; CDR3aa: CASSMDRRGELFF
d_gene: TRBD1; j_gene: TRBJ1-3; v_gene: TRBV7-9; CDR3aa: CASSLGQGTGNTIYF
d_gene: .; j_gene: TRBJ1-5; v_gene: TRBV30; CDR3aa: CAWSDPRLQRVTNQPQHF
d_gene: .; j_gene: TRBJ1-3; v_gene: TRBV30; CDR3aa: CAWSRTARSGNTIYF
d_gene: TRBD2; j_gene: TRBJ2-7; v_gene: TRBV14; CDR3aa: CASSQKAASGLYEQYF
d_gene: .; j_gene: TRBJ2-1; v_gene: TRBV5-1; CDR3aa: CASSLADEQFF
d_gene: .; j_gene: TRBJ1-1; v_gene: TRBV6-4; CDR3aa: CASGAEMNTEAFF
d_gene: .; j_gene: TRBJ1-5; v_gene: TRBV4-1; CDR3aa: CASSQEIAVGQPQHF
d_gene: .; j_gene: TRBJ2-5; v_gene: TRBV25-1; CDR3aa: CASSPPTVQETQYF
d_gene: TRBD1; j_gene: TRBJ1-6; v_gene: TRBV5-1; CDR3aa: CASSSLPGQGNSPLHF
d_gene: .; j_gene: TRBJ2-6; v_gene: TRBV5-1; CDR3aa: CASSSTGRQPSGANVLTF
d_gene: TRBD2; j_gene: TRBJ2-2; v_gene: TRBV7-3; CDR3aa: CASSLVPSGRARTGELFF
d_gene: TRBD2; j_gene: TRBJ2-1; v_gene: TRBV7-9; CDR3aa: CASSLEVASGGANEQFF
d_gene: TRBD1; j_gene: TRBJ1-4; v_gene: TRBV15; CDR3aa: CATSTPRDRVDEKLFF
d_gene: .; j_gene: TRBJ1-1; v_gene: TRBV29-1; CDR3aa: CSGRRQANTEAFF
d_gene: .; j_gene: TRBJ2-7; v_gene: TRBV11-2; CDR3aa: CASSFQDLDEQYF
d_gene: TRBD2; j_gene: TRBJ2-2; v_gene: TRBV7-8; CDR3aa: CASSFRTRPNTGELFF
d_gene: TRBD2; j_gene: TRBJ2-1; v_gene: TRBV5-1; CDR3aa: CASSIPGTSAYNEQFF
d_gene: .; j_gene: TRBJ1-6; v_gene: TRBV27; CDR3aa: CASSFQANVESPLHF
d_gene: .; j_gene: TRBJ2-7; v_gene: TRBV3-1/TRBV3-2; CDR3aa: CASSQDSLLDSTYRDEQYF
d_gene: .; j_gene: TRBJ2-3; v_gene: TRBV3-1/TRBV3-2; CDR3aa: CASSQDRTGDTQYF
d_gene: TRBD2; j_gene: TRBJ2-5; v_gene: TRBV5-1; CDR3aa: CASTNSGAQETQYF
d_gene: TRBD1; j_gene: TRBJ1-2; v_gene: TRBV3-1/TRBV3-2; CDR3aa: CASRPNDREYYGYTF
d_gene: TRBD1; j_gene: TRBJ1-1; v_gene: TRBV6-5; CDR3aa: CASSLTGTVNTEAFF
d_gene: TRBD1; j_gene: TRBJ1-1; v_gene: TRBV19; CDR3aa: CASGGQGGNTEAFF
d_gene: TRBD1; j_gene: TRBJ2-7; v_gene: TRBV20-1; CDR3aa: CSASMAGGKEQYF